The 25 T cell receptor beta chains in this list originate from one sample, sequenced in a study of T cells in Graves' hyperthyroidism and ophthalmopathy. Amplified TCR beta CDR3 regions came from RNA transcripts. An initial round of RT-PCR targeting the TCR CDR3 relied on the HTBI primer set. TCRdb analysed the multiplex PCR reads with MiXCR anew, one entry per CDR3 protein. The repertoire holds roughly 380,000 distinct CDR3 sequences, with roughly 14% as singletons. Sample: blood. These receptors were obtained from a woman aged 60-75 years with Graves' hyperthyroidism.

The chain has TRBV7-9 and TRBJ2-7; the D gene is possibly TRBD2 (8 bases). The CDR3 sequence is 16 residues long. V lost 5 bases and J 8 bases, leaving 25 bases between the germline ends. CDR1 and CDR2 from the germline V gene are SEHNR and FQNEAQ (reference sequence). The CDR3: CASSPGGPGLETKQYF. The DNA for the CDR3 is TGTGCCAGCAGCCCAGGGGGACCGGGACTAGAAACGAAGCAGTACTTC.

This clonotype was seen a few times. J is TRBJ2-7 and V is TRBV10-3; TRBD2 aligns across 13 bases. CDR3 length equals 15 residues. Germline V lookup: CDR1 ENHRY, CDR2 SYGVKD. V dropped 5 bases and J dropped 1; count of bases not matched to a gene: 2. This CDR3 is CAISRLAGGSYEQYF. The CDR3 nucleotides read TGTGCCATCAGTAGACTAGCGGGAGGATCCTACGAGCAGTACTTC.

This clonotype was found many times. This chain links TRBV3-1 with TRBJ1-5; the D is unclear. CDR1 LGHDT and CDR2 YNNKEL come from the germline V gene (reference sequence). V lost 2 bases, J lost 3 bases, and 11 bases lay in between. The CDR3 extends over 15 amino acids. CDR3 loop: CASSQSWGTNQPQHF. As DNA, the CDR3 is TGTGCCAGCAGCCAATCGTGGGGAACCAATCAGCCCCAGCATTTT.

This clonotype was seen only a few times. The rearrangement links TRBV3-1 to TRBJ2-7; 9 nucleotides line up with TRBD2. Germline trimming cut 0 bases from V and 3 bases from J; bases unmatched to any gene: 6. CDR1 and CDR2 from the germline V gene are LGHDT and YNNKEL (reference sequence). There are 16 residues in the CDR3. This CDR3 reads CASSQDWGLAHYEQYF. DNA for the CDR3: TGTGCCAGCAGCCAAGACTGGGGACTAGCCCACTACGAGCAGTACTTC.

This clonotype was observed many times. The chain couples TRBV18 to TRBJ2-7, with 11 positions matching TRBD1. In germline, CDR1 is KGHSH, CDR2 LQKENI. After removal of 6 bases from V and 4 bases from J, the junction contained 8 bases not matched to a gene. The CDR3 covers 15 residues. The CDR3 loop is CASSPGQGAGYEQYF. The CDR3 DNA follows: TGTGCCAGCTCCCCCGGACAGGGGGCTGGTTACGAGCAGTACTTC.

Many counts were recorded for this clonotype. The rearrangement links TRBV5-8 to TRBJ1-2; D might be TRBD1 (5 bases). The CDR3 has 16 residues. CDR1 and CDR2 from the germline V gene are SGHTS and YDEGEE. Between the trimmed V and J ends, which lost 7 bases and 5 bases, there was a span of 24 bases. DNA for the CDR3: TGTGCCAGCCATATCTTTTCGTTAGTTAGACAGTATGGCTACACCTTC. Protein: CASHIFSLVRQYGYTF.

This clonotype was counted ten times or more. The V gene is TRBV6-1, the J gene TRBJ2-7; TRBD1 matches at 7 bases. The CDR3 runs 14 residues. CDR1 is MNHNS and CDR2 is SASEGT in the germline V gene. V gave up 6 bases and J gave up 3 bases; unmatched junction bases: 8. CDR3 coding DNA: TGTGCCAGCAGCCGCAGGGACAGCGGCTACGAGCAGTACTTC. Its translation is CASSRRDSGYEQYF.

CDR3 coding DNA: TGTGCCAGTAGTGAAAGACTAGCGGTTTACAATGAGCAGTTCTTC. Protein sequence: CASSERLAVYNEQFF. The chain employs TRBV19 and TRBJ2-1, with TRBD2 matching over 9 bases. V lost 5 bases and J lost 4; bases outside the gene matches: 6. The CDR3 extends over 15 amino acids. In germline, CDR1 is LNHDA, CDR2 SQIVND (reference sequence). The variable domain in full, completed from reference TRBV19 and TRBJ2-1, reads DGGITQSPKYLFRKEGQNVTLSCEQNLNHDAMYWYRQDPGQGLRLIYYSQIVNDFQKGDIAEGYSVSREKKESFPLTVTSAQKNPTAFYLCASSERLAVYNEQFFGPGTRLTVL.

This clonotype was seen repeatedly, ten times or more. J is TRBJ2-1 and V is TRBV11-2, with a tentative D call TRBD2 (7 bases). V was shortened by 5 bases and J by 3 bases, with 23 bases between the two germline ends. The V gene's germline CDR1 is SGHAT and CDR2 FQNNGV. This CDR3 is built from 18 residues. The CDR3 is CASSPPRGGGSNYNEQFF. The CDR3 nucleotides are TGTGCCAGCAGCCCCCCCCGGGGCGGGGGCTCCAACTACAATGAGCAGTTCTTC.

This clonotype was picked up many times. V gene TRBV7-6 combines with J gene TRBJ1-1; D unclear. Germline V gives CDR1 SGHVS, CDR2 FNYEAQ. The V gene lost 1 base and the J gene lost 5 bases, with 14 bases spanning the gap. There are 15 residues in the CDR3. The CDR3 loop is CASSLGVAPRTEAFF. CDR3 DNA: TGTGCCAGCAGCTTAGGTGTAGCCCCGAGGACTGAAGCTTTCTTT. Filled out from reference TRBV7-6 and TRBJ1-1, the complete variable domain reads GAGVSQSPRYKVTKRGQDVALRCDPISGHVSLYWYRQALGQGPEFLTYFNYEAQQDKSGLPNDRFSAERPEGSISTLTIQRTEQRDSAMYRCASSLGVAPRTEAFFGQGTRLTVV.

This clonotype was found many times. The chain recombines TRBV20-1 with TRBJ2-7; D is uncertain. Germline V gives CDR1 DFQATT, CDR2 SNEGSKA (reference sequence). CDR3 length: 13 residues. V lost 3 bases and J 6 bases, leaving 15 bases between the germline ends. CDR3 coding DNA: TGCAGTGCTAGCGATTTTCCCAACGGCGAGCAGTACTTC. Its translation: CSASDFPNGEQYF.

This clonotype was picked up a small number of times. The chain has TRBV6-2 or TRBV6-3 and TRBJ2-3; 7 nucleotides agree with TRBD2. Per germline, CDR1 MNHEY and CDR2 SVGEGT. The CDR3 runs to 16 residues. V dropped 3 bases and J dropped 0; count of bases not matched to a gene: 6. The CDR3 DNA reads TGTGCCAGCAGTTATCGAGCGGGGTATAGCACAGATACGCAGTATTTT. It translates to CASSYRAGYSTDTQYF.

This clonotype has at least ten counts. This rearrangement joins TRBV10-3 to TRBJ1-2; D gene unclear. Germline V gene data show CDR1 as ENHRY and CDR2 as SYGVKD. The V end was cut by 6 bases, the J end by 1 base, with 9 bases between. This CDR3 spans 13 amino acids. CDR3 amino acids: CAIRRPVNYGYTF. In DNA, the CDR3 is TGTGCCATCAGGCGACCGGTTAACTATGGCTACACCTTC.

A word on this clonotype: A read error may be the cause here, since a much bigger clone is one base away. Given the absence of the conserved phenylalanine or tryptophan at the CDR3 end, a read error is likely. The V and J genes are TRBV5-1 and TRBJ2-1; TRBD2 matches 10 bases. CDR1 is SGHRS, CDR2 YFSETQ, per germline. Trimming cost V 0 bases and J 1 base; bases outside gene matches: 4. The CDR3 consists of 17 residues. CDR3 sequence (DNA): TGCGCCAGCAGCTTGGATCTAGCGGGGGTGTCCTACAATGAGCAGTTCTGC. This gives the protein CASSLDLAGVSYNEQFC.

This clonotype was recorded many times. The V call is TRBV27, the J call TRBJ2-1; D perhaps matches TRBD2 (7 bases). Per germline, CDR1 MNHEY and CDR2 SMNVEV (reference sequence). V lost 4 bases to trimming and J lost 3 bases, with 22 bases between them. CDR3 length: 18 amino acids. This chain's CDR3 is CASSWGGGAGAFYNEQFF. In nucleotides, the CDR3 is TGTGCCAGCAGTTGGGGGGGCGGGGCGGGAGCCTTCTACAATGAGCAGTTCTTC.

Turning to this clonotype: A junction boundary mismatches the germline segment, possibly from a read error. The J gene is TRBJ1-6, the V gene TRBV10-3; 7 bases are shared with TRBD1. The CDR3 contains 14 residues. The V gene's germline CDR1 is ENHRY and CDR2 SYGVKD. CDR3 sequence (DNA): TGTGCCATCAGCCGACAGGGAGGTAATCCACCCCTCCACTTT. It yields the protein CAISRQGGNPPLHF.

This clonotype was recorded a few times. This chain links TRBV30 with TRBJ1-1; D unclear. Germline CDR1 GTSNPN, CDR2 SVGIG (reference sequence). This CDR3 is built from 15 residues. With 1 base removed from V and 2 bases from J, the gap between germline ends came to 14 bases. CDR3 in DNA: TGTGCCTGGAGTGCTCCCCGGAGCAGCAACACTGAAGCTTTCTTT. It encodes CAWSAPRSSNTEAFF. The full variable domain, completed using reference TRBV30 and TRBJ1-1, is SQTIHQWPATLVQPVGSPLSLECTVEGTSNPNLYWYRQAAGRGLQLLFYSVGIGQISSEVPQNLSASRPQDRQFILSSKKLLLSDSGFYLCAWSAPRSSNTEAFFGQGTRLTVV.

This clonotype was detected many times. The chain has TRBV5-5 and TRBJ2-1, with a possible D match to TRBD2 (6 bases). Deletions cut 3 bases from V and 10 bases from J, with 11 bases between. The germline CDR1 and CDR2 sequences are SGHKS and YYEKEE (reference sequence). The CDR3 sequence is 12 residues long. CDR3 residues: CASSWLAREQFF. CDR3 coding DNA: TGTGCCAGCAGCTGGCTAGCGCGAGAGCAGTTCTTC.

This clonotype was observed many times. The V call is TRBV11-2, the J call TRBJ1-5, with D tentatively TRBD1 (5 bases). The V gene lost 3 bases and the J gene lost 4 bases, with 10 bases spanning the gap. Germline CDR1 and CDR2: SGHAT and FQNNGV. This CDR3 contains 14 residues. CDR3 nucleotide sequence: TGTGCCAGCAGCTTTGCCGGGACGAATCAGCCCCAGCATTTT. This encodes CASSFAGTNQPQHF.

This clonotype was seen many times. The chain joins TRBV18 to TRBJ1-5, with 9 bases aligning to TRBD1. V lost 1 base and J lost 7; bases outside the gene matches: 8. CDR1 KGHSH and CDR2 LQKENI come from the germline V gene. The CDR3 loop spans 16 amino acids. CDR3 in DNA: TGTGCCAGCTCACCACAGGACAGGGGTGGAAAACAGCCCCAGCATTTT. It yields the protein CASSPQDRGGKQPQHF.

This clonotype appeared many times. The chain joins TRBV12-3 or TRBV12-4 to TRBJ2-7; TRBD1 matches 9 bases. V lost 5 bases and J lost 3; bases outside the gene matches: 8. The CDR3 has 15 residues. The CDR3 DNA is TGTGCCAGCAGTCCAGATCCGGGACAGGGCTACGAGCAGTACTTC. It codes for CASSPDPGQGYEQYF.

In this sample, this clonotype turned up many times. This rearrangement joins TRBV18 to TRBJ2-7; D call uncertain. Germline V gene lookup returns CDR1 KGHSH and CDR2 LQKENI. V lost 2 bases and J lost 3, with 8 bases in between. The CDR3 has 13 amino acids. In nucleotides, the CDR3 is TGTGCCAGCTCACCAGGAAGTTTCTACGAGCAGTACTTC. Translated, it gives CASSPGSFYEQYF.

Many counts were recorded for this clonotype. As DNA, the CDR3 is TGTGCCAGCAGTGAAGCGAGGAGAAGCGGGAGGGGCCATGAGCAGTTCTTC. Encoded protein: CASSEARRSGRGHEQFF. The chain recombines TRBV2 with TRBJ2-1; TRBD2 matches 10 bases. CDR1 and CDR2 from the germline V gene are SNHLY and FYNNEI. The CDR3 is made up of 17 amino acids. The junction had 10 bases not matched to a gene; V was cut back by 0 bases and J by 8 bases.

In regard to this clonotype: A read error may explain this, as a much larger clone is one base away. The CDR3 is CASSMGGRRRTDTQYF. In DNA, the CDR3 is TGTGCCAGCAGCATGGGGGGGAGACGGCGCACAGATACGCAGTATTTT. The chain carries TRBV11-3 and TRBJ2-3, with 7 bases identical to TRBD2. This CDR3 has 16 amino acids. V lost 5 bases to trimming and J lost 1 base; unmatched junction nucleotides: 9. The germline V gene encodes CDR1 SGHNT and CDR2 YENEEA.

The sample holds many counts of this clonotype. The genes are TRBV10-1 and TRBJ2-1; D gene ambiguous. The length of the CDR3 is 15 residues. V was cut by 6 bases and J by 8 bases, with 20 bases left in between. CDR1 WNHNN and CDR2 SYGVQD come from the germline V gene (reference sequence). The CDR3 loop is CASRRQRSQLDEQFF. The CDR3 DNA reads TGCGCCAGCAGACGACAACGCTCACAACTGGATGAGCAGTTCTTC.